This T cell receptor beta chain was identified during a study of identical twins. Regarding the study as a whole: The presence of invariant MAIT and iNKT cells could partly confound analyses of zero-insertion sequences.

Via MiXCR, TCRdb re-called the 5' RACE reads, giving one row per CDR3 protein. The sample has 650,000 to 800,000 distinct CDR3 sequences; over 8.5% are singletons. The V segment lost 4 bases and the J segment 5 bases; nucleotides outside the gene matches: 7. This CDR3 contains 16 residues. CDR1 is SGHDN, CDR2 FVKESK, per germline. This clonotype was seen at least ten times. Its antigen is not identified. These data were also reused for a study on yellow fever vaccine responses in identical twins.

This clonotype originated in a young woman in good health. The sample was PBMCs. This chain uses TRBV14 with TRBJ2-2; 10 bases line up with TRBD2. The CDR3, as DNA: TGTGCCAGCAGCCCGCAAGCGGGAGGGAGTACCGGGGAGCTGTTTTTT. Translating it yields CASSPQAGGSTGELFF. Together with reference TRBV14 and TRBJ2-2, the CDR3 gives the full variable domain: EAGVTQFPSHSVIEKGQTVTLRCDPISGHDNLYWYRRVMGKEIKFLLHFVKESKQDESGMPNNRFLAERTGGTYSTLKVQPAELEDSGVYFCASSPQAGGSTGELFFGEGSRLTVL.